The T cell receptor beta chain described here comes from a study of shared clonotypes between healthy human individuals. This CDR3 is 16 amino acids long. The germline gives CDR1 KGHSH, CDR2 LQKENI. The J segment lost 0 bases and the V segment lost 3 bases, leaving 4 bases of the junction unmatched. Produced via immunoSEQ multiplex PCR; TCRdb's table is partial and in-frame only. Of more than 2 million clones in the sample, roughly 95% were seen once. Regarding the study as a whole: An effect of sequencing depth on clonotype sharing among donors was expected.

For this clone: The antigen remains undetermined.

Sequences were obtained from naive CD4+ T cells sorted from blood. The subset here: CD45RA+ positively selected. The clonotype comes from a man younger than 35 in good health. This sequence joins TRBV18 and TRBJ2-1, with 8 nucleotides matching TRBD2. CDR3 sequence (DNA): TGTGCCAGCTCACCTTTTAGCGGGAACTCCTACAATGAGCAGTTCTTC. This translates into CASSPFSGNSYNEQFF.